The clone carrying this T cell receptor (beta chain) was counted many times. Trimming stripped 6 bases from V and 6 bases from J, with 8 bases between. This CDR3 spans 11 amino acids. The germline CDR1 and CDR2 sequences are MNHEY and SVGAGI. Expressed TCRB transcripts were sequenced because the isolated RNA had all been reverse transcribed beforehand. Sequencing was performed with immunoSEQ multiplex PCR; in TCRdb, only in-frame clones are kept and a portion is missing. This sample has 120,000 to 150,000 clones, with about 9.4% found just once. The data belong to a study of beta chain features in type 1 diabetes.

Input material: naive CD4+ T cells from blood. The rearrangement uses TRBV6-5 and TRBJ1-2, with D unresolved. The TCR comes from a young man in good health. CDR3 protein: CASRSVNGYTF. CDR3 DNA sequence: TGTGCCAGCAGATCAGTCAATGGCTACACCTTC.